Shown below are 30 T cell receptor beta chains from a single sample sequenced in a study of blood T cell repertoires in COVID-19 (dated by TCRdb to the early 2020s). The protocol used for the library was the immunoSEQ multiplex PCR assay. Held by TCRdb, this immuneACCESS table contains in-frame sequences only and omits some clones. Under half of the omission traces to an unresolved V gene where checked; the cause of the rest is unknown. The sample has approximately 210,000 clones on record, more than 80% of them singletons. The biggest ten clones account for 2% to 2.5% of the sample. Sample: peripheral blood. The receptors derive from a man aged 25-45 years who had recovered from COVID-19.

The count of this clone is one. The rearrangement joins TRBV30 to TRBJ1-5; possible D gene TRBD1, 6 bases. This CDR3 region has 13 residues. The V and J ends lost 1 base and 7 bases respectively, with 11 bases between them. The V gene's germline CDR1 is GTSNPN and CDR2 SVGIG (reference sequence). CDR3 in DNA: TGTGCCTGGAGTGGCGGGGGCGGGCAGCCCCAGCATTTT. It specifies CAWSGGGGQPQHF.

The chain recombines TRBV5-5 with TRBJ1-5; D ambiguous. CDR1 SGHKS and CDR2 YYEKEE come from the germline V gene (reference sequence). Trimming removed 2 bases from V and 1 base from J, with 4 bases in between. This CDR3 has 13 residues. In DNA form, the CDR3 reads TGTGCCAGCAGCTTCCAAAGCAATCAGCCCCAGCATTTT. It translates to CASSFQSNQPQHF.

DNA for the CDR3: TGTGCCAGCAGCGGTACACCTTCCTACGAGCAGTACTTC. Protein: CASSGTPSYEQYF. The chain is built from TRBV9 and TRBJ2-7, with D uncertain. This CDR3 region has 13 residues. The V gene's germline CDR1 is SGDLS and CDR2 YYNGEE. Trimming cost V 3 bases and J 1 base, with 8 bases left between them.

The chain uses TRBV29-1 and TRBJ1-2; TRBD1 agrees at 7 bases. CDR1 and CDR2 (germline): SQVTM, ANQGSEA. The CDR3 spans 13 residues. Trimming removed 5 bases from V and 3 bases from J; junction bases left unmatched: 6. In DNA form, the CDR3 reads TGCAGCGTTTACAGGGGTTTGCACTATGGCTACACCTTC. Translated, it gives CSVYRGLHYGYTF.

The V gene is TRBV25-1, the J gene TRBJ2-1, with 8 positions matching TRBD1. Trimming cost V 4 bases and J 6 bases; bases outside gene matches: 2. The CDR3 loop spans 13 amino acids. Germline assignment: CDR1 MGHDK and CDR2 SYGVNS. For the CDR3, the DNA is TGTGCCAGCAGTGGTGGGACAGGCAATGAGCAGTTCTTC. Its protein product is CASSGGTGNEQFF.

V is TRBV11-2 and J is TRBJ1-5; D not certain. This CDR3 contains 14 residues. Trimming took 2 bases from V and 5 from J, leaving 10 bases between them. The V gene's germline CDR1 is SGHAT and CDR2 FQNNGV. The CDR3: CASSLSIGDQPQHF. CDR3 DNA: TGTGCCAGCAGCTTAAGCATCGGGGATCAGCCCCAGCATTTT.

This rearrangement joins TRBV27 to TRBJ1-1; 7 bases line up with TRBD1. Germline V gives CDR1 MNHEY, CDR2 SMNVEV (reference sequence). Trimming cost V 5 bases and J 0 bases; bases outside gene matches: 6. The CDR3 has 15 amino acids. CDR3 DNA sequence: TGTGCCAGCAGTAGGGCAGGGGGATTGAACACTGAAGCTTTCTTT. Amino acid sequence: CASSRAGGLNTEAFF.

The rearrangement joins TRBV27 to TRBJ1-2; D perhaps matches TRBD1 (6 bases). CDR1 and CDR2 from the germline V gene are MNHEY and SMNVEV (reference sequence). CDR3 length: 13 amino acids. The ends were cut back, 8 bases at V and 1 base at J, with 11 bases in the middle. CDR3 nucleotides: TGTGCCAGCTGGGGGCCCGGTAACTATGGCTACACCTTC. Amino acid sequence: CASWGPGNYGYTF.

V and J are TRBV14 and TRBJ2-2, with D possibly being TRBD1 (6 bases). V gave up 5 bases and J gave up 1 base, with 17 bases separating them. Germline CDR1 is SGHDN and CDR2 is FVKESK. The CDR3 covers 17 residues. The CDR3 sequence is CASSVDRNRLNTGELFF. Here the CDR3 DNA reads TGTGCCAGCAGCGTCGACAGGAATCGCCTGAACACCGGGGAGCTGTTTTTT.

This chain uses TRBV6-2 or TRBV6-3 with TRBJ1-2; the match to TRBD1 covers 9 bases. V trimming: 3 bases; J trimming: 4 bases; junction bases outside the gene matches: 3. Looked up from germline, CDR1 is MNHEY and CDR2 is SVGEGT. The CDR3 length is 14 residues. The CDR3 coding sequence is TGTGCCAGCAGTTATCGGGACAGGGTCTATGGCTACACCTTC. It encodes CASSYRDRVYGYTF.

This chain connects TRBV3-1 (or the pseudogene TRBV3-2) to TRBJ1-6; a weak D match, TRBD1 (6 bases). There are 12 residues in the CDR3. Germline CDR1 reads LGHDT; CDR2 reads YNNKEL (reference sequence). V dropped 8 bases and J dropped 10 bases, with 12 bases sitting between them. Written as DNA, the CDR3 is TGTGCCAGCTGCACAGGGCCATCACCCCTCCACTTT. Its translation: CASCTGPSPLHF.

The chain employs TRBV7-2 and TRBJ2-1; D not certain. The CDR3 has 13 residues. CDR1 SGHTA and CDR2 FQGNSA come from the germline V gene. Deletions cut 3 bases from V and 7 bases from J, with 10 bases between. The CDR3 nucleotides are TGTGCCAGCAGCTTCGTCATCGGGAATGAGCAGTTCTTC. As protein: CASSFVIGNEQFF.

The rearrangement links TRBV10-1 to TRBJ2-7; D gene ambiguous. Germline CDR1 WNHNN, CDR2 SYGVQD (reference sequence). Trimming removed 4 bases from V and 5 bases from J, with 15 bases in between. The CDR3 runs 14 residues. The CDR3 nucleotides read TGCGCCAGCAGTGGCGGATACCAACCCAACGAGCAGTACTTC. Protein sequence: CASSGGYQPNEQYF.

The chain has TRBV7-2 and TRBJ1-3; TRBD1 matches at 8 bases. With V trimmed by 5 bases and J by 5 bases, 5 bases remained unmatched. Germline V gives CDR1 SGHTA, CDR2 FQGNSA. CDR3 length equals 14 residues. CDR3 loop: CASSLQGGRNTIYF. The CDR3 nucleotides read TGTGCCAGCAGCCTACAGGGGGGACGAAACACCATATATTTT.

The rearrangement links TRBV5-1 to TRBJ1-5, with unresolved D. CDR3 length: 13 residues. Germline V CDR1 and CDR2: SGHRS, YFSETQ. V dropped 3 bases and J dropped 5 bases, with 9 bases sitting between them. In DNA, the CDR3 is TGCGCCAGCAGCTCGGAGGGCTATCAGCCCCAGCATTTT. Protein sequence: CASSSEGYQPQHF.

This clone was seen a few times. The chain is built from TRBV6-5 and TRBJ2-1, with 9 bases fitting TRBD2. With 6 bases clipped from V and 2 bases from J, the junction kept 5 bases outside the gene matches. The CDR3 has 15 residues. The germline CDR1 and CDR2 sequences are MNHEY and SVGAGI. CDR3 residues: CASRNSGGPYNEQFF. CDR3 nucleotides: TGTGCCAGCAGGAATAGCGGGGGTCCCTACAATGAGCAGTTCTTC.

V is TRBV5-4 and J is TRBJ1-2, with 8 nucleotides matching TRBD1. The V gene end was trimmed by 1 base and the J gene end by 4 bases; junction bases not matched to a gene: 6. Germline V CDR1 and CDR2: SGHNT, YYREEE (reference sequence). The CDR3 loop spans 15 amino acids. The CDR3, as DNA: TGTGCCAGCAGCTTGAACGGCGGGACAGGCTATGGCTACACCTTC. Its translation: CASSLNGGTGYGYTF.

The CDR3 DNA sequence: TGTGCCAGCATAGGCCCCGGCACGACTTACTATGGCTACACCTTC. It yields the protein CASIGPGTTYYGYTF. This sequence joins TRBV6-5 and TRBJ1-2; no clear D gene. Germline CDR1 MNHEY, CDR2 SVGAGI. Trimming cost V 7 bases and J 3 bases, with 18 bases left between them. CDR3 size: 15 residues.

The V and J genes are TRBV6-5 and TRBJ2-3, with 7 positions matching TRBD2. The V segment lost 2 bases and the J segment 5 bases; nucleotides outside the gene matches: 1. The germline V gene has CDR1 MNHEY and CDR2 SVGAGI. The CDR3 spans 13 residues. The CDR3 bases are TGTGCCAGCAGTTACAGGGAGGGAGATACGCAGTATTTT. Amino acid sequence: CASSYREGDTQYF.

V usage is TRBV27 and J usage is TRBJ1-2, with 7 bases identical to TRBD1. J was trimmed by 4 bases and V by 3 bases; bases with no gene match: 8. This CDR3 contains 15 residues. The germline CDR1 and CDR2 sequences are MNHEY and SMNVEV (reference sequence). CDR3 DNA: TGTGCCAGCAGTTTTCCAGGGGGGTTGAGCTATGGCTACACCTTC. It codes for CASSFPGGLSYGYTF.

The chain links TRBV27 to TRBJ2-7, with 7 bases lining up with TRBD2. Per germline, CDR1 MNHEY and CDR2 SMNVEV (reference sequence). This CDR3 contains 17 residues. V lost 5 bases and J lost 0; bases outside the gene matches: 13. The CDR3 protein is CASSLARGAGYSYEQYF. The CDR3, as DNA: TGTGCCAGCAGTCTCGCCCGGGGAGCGGGGTACTCCTACGAGCAGTACTTC.

This chain joins TRBV12-3 or TRBV12-4 and TRBJ2-3; D call uncertain. V lost 7 bases and J lost 6, with 8 bases in between. This CDR3 comprises 11 residues. CDR3 nucleotide sequence: TGTGCCAGCACCCTCTTGGATACGCAGTATTTT. It yields the protein CASTLLDTQYF.

This clone was found once. This sequence joins TRBV6-6 and TRBJ2-1; 12 bases map to TRBD2. The CDR3 is 16 amino acids. V dropped 5 bases and J dropped 5; count of bases not matched to a gene: 7. CDR1 is MNHNY and CDR2 is SVGAGI in the germline V gene (reference sequence). DNA for the CDR3: TGTGCCAGCAGTAAACTAGCGGGGGGCGGGGACAATGAGCAGTTCTTC. It encodes CASSKLAGGGDNEQFF.

The chain carries TRBV29-1 and TRBJ1-2, with TRBD1 identical over 12 bases. Germline V gives CDR1 SQVTM, CDR2 ANQGSEA. This CDR3 has 13 amino acids. With 7 bases clipped from V and 8 bases from J, the junction kept 8 bases outside the gene matches. The CDR3 DNA is TGCAGCGATGGGGGACAGGGGGCGCGCGGCTACACCTTC. Translation gives CSDGGQGARGYTF.

The rearrangement links TRBV5-8 to TRBJ2-7; the match to TRBD1 covers 8 bases. J was trimmed by 4 bases and V by 5 bases; bases with no gene match: 5. The CDR3 is 13 residues long. Looked up from germline, CDR1 is SGHTS and CDR2 is YDEGEE. CDR3 sequence reads: CASSSGGPYEQYF. CDR3 DNA: TGTGCCAGCAGTTCAGGGGGCCCATACGAGCAGTACTTC.

The chain combines TRBV7-8 with TRBJ1-3, with D hard to call. Germline V gene lookup returns CDR1 SGHVS and CDR2 FQNEAQ. The ends were cut back, 6 bases at V and 0 bases at J, with 9 bases in the middle. The CDR3 length is 14 residues. The CDR3 spells CASRFGLSGNTIYF. CDR3 sequence (DNA): TGTGCCAGCAGGTTTGGACTCTCTGGAAACACCATATATTTT.

CDR3 DNA sequence: TGCGCCAGCAGCTTACAGGGGGCGCACACCGGGGAGCTGTTTTTT. It specifies CASSLQGAHTGELFF. J is TRBJ2-2 and V is TRBV5-1; TRBD1 matches at 9 bases. The V and J ends lost 2 bases and 3 bases, in that order; junction bases with no gene match: 2. This CDR3 is 15 amino acids long. Germline CDR1 reads SGHRS; CDR2 reads YFSETQ.

V usage is TRBV5-4 and J usage is TRBJ1-2, with D perhaps TRBD1 (5 bases). The germline V and J ends were trimmed by 2 bases and 8 bases, with 10 bases remaining between them. The CDR3 extends over 12 amino acids. Looked up from germline, CDR1 is SGHNT and CDR2 is YYREEE (reference sequence). The CDR3 DNA follows: TGTGCCAGCAGCTTCAGGGATAGGGGCTACACCTTC. It translates to CASSFRDRGYTF.

This clone was counted a single time. This chain joins TRBV4-1 and TRBJ2-3, with TRBD2 identical over 11 bases. The germline V gene has CDR1 MGHRA and CDR2 YSYEKL. With V trimmed by 3 bases and J by 3 bases, 11 bases remained unmatched. CDR3 size: 18 residues. CDR3 bases: TGCGCCAGCAGCCAGCAGCCCCGAACTAGCGGGGGAACAGATACGCAGTATTTT. Translation: CASSQQPRTSGGTDTQYF.

J is TRBJ1-1 and V is TRBV11-2; 10 bases line up with TRBD1. J lost 8 bases, V lost 4 bases, and 7 bases had no gene match. CDR3 length: 14 residues. Germline V gene sequence: CDR1 SGHAT, CDR2 FQNNGV. CDR3 loop: CASSSLDRGLEAFF. The CDR3 bases are TGTGCCAGCAGCTCATTAGACAGGGGGCTAGAAGCTTTCTTT.